These T cell receptor beta chains were read from a single sample in a study of PD-L1 blockade in urothelial cancer. Libraries were prepared by immunoSEQ multiplex PCR; TCRdb keeps only in-frame clonotypes and omits some of them. The sample has 95,000 or so clones, roughly 84% seen once. The sequencing here drew on PBMCs, taken around atezolizumab (anti-PD-L1) treatment. Source of these receptors: a man in his sixties with urothelial cancer. CDR3s include the opening cysteine and the closing phenylalanine or tryptophan. The D gene is left open where the match is weak. Size is stated for part of the rows, as once, few or many counts, or as a class when the clone is expanded.

14,few,.,TRBV2,TRBJ2-4,CASSPGMFGNIQYF,TGTGCCAGCAGCCCCGGGATGTTTGGAAACATTCAGTACTTC
14,.,TRBD1,TRBV7-3,TRBJ2-7,CASSWDRGPYEQYF,TGTGCCAGCAGCTGGGACAGGGGCCCCTACGAGCAGTACTTC
14,.,.,TRBV6-1,TRBJ1-2,CASNPWGEGYGYTF,TGTGCCAGCAACCCTTGGGGGGAAGGCTATGGCTACACCTTC
14,.,.,TRBV2,TRBJ1-2,CASRPSGGSYGYTF,TGTGCCAGCCGACCAAGTGGGGGGAGCTATGGCTACACCTTC
15,.,TRBD2,TRBV28,TRBJ2-3,CASSSGGASSDTQYF,TGTGCCAGCAGTTCCGGGGGGGCCTCATCAGATACGCAGTATTTT
15,.,TRBD2,TRBV7-8,TRBJ2-1,CASSSSSGSYNEQFF,TGTGCCAGCAGCTCTTCTAGCGGGTCTTACAATGAGCAGTTCTTC
15,.,.,TRBV4-3,TRBJ2-1,CASTKTVDSYNEQFF,TGCGCCAGCACCAAAACTGTCGACAGCTACAATGAGCAGTTCTTC
20,.,.,TRBV23-1,TRBJ2-7,CASSHRDGINIPGSSYEQYF,TGCGCCAGCAGTCACCGTGACGGGATCAACATCCCGGGCAGCTCCTACGAGCAGTATTTC
13,few,.,TRBV28,TRBJ2-4,CASSSEDKNIQYF,TGTGCCAGCTCCAGCGAAGACAAAAACATTCAGTACTTC
15,.,.,TRBV28,TRBJ1-6,CASSLRSSYNSPLHF,TGTGCCAGCAGTTTGAGGAGCTCCTATAATTCACCCCTCCACTTT
15,.,.,TRBV2,TRBJ1-4,CASSPSGQGNEKLFF,TGTGCCAGCAGTCCGTCGGGGCAGGGGAATGAAAAACTGTTTTTT
15,.,TRBD2,TRBV18,TRBJ2-2,CASRKLAGDSGELFF,TGTGCCAGCCGGAAACTAGCGGGAGATTCCGGGGAGCTGTTTTTT
16,once,.,TRBV28,TRBJ2-5,CASSLPRGLAEETQYF,TGTGCCAGCAGTTTACCCCGGGGGCTAGCGGAAGAGACCCAGTACTTC
16,.,TRBD1,TRBV5-1,TRBJ1-5,CASSPGDRGGNQPQHF,TGCGCCAGCAGCCCAGGCGACAGGGGGGGCAATCAGCCCCAGCATTTT
12,.,.,TRBV29-1,TRBJ2-7,CSGRGESYEQYF,TGCAGCGGCCGCGGCGAGTCCTACGAGCAGTACTTC
15,.,TRBD1,TRBV6-1,TRBJ2-7,CASSTTGTEHYEQYF,TGTGCCAGCAGCACTACCGGGACAGAGCACTACGAGCAGTACTTC
13,few,.,TRBV6-5,TRBJ1-2,CASSRAQGYGYTF,TGTGCCAGCAGTCGGGCCCAGGGGTATGGCTACACCTTC
14,.,.,TRBV7-6,TRBJ2-1,CASTLGPTPHEQFF,TGTGCCAGCACCCTAGGCCCCACTCCCCATGAGCAGTTCTTC
13,.,TRBD1,TRBV5-4,TRBJ2-7,CATHRDRAHEQYF,TGTGCCACCCATAGGGACAGGGCCCACGAGCAGTACTTC
14,few,.,TRBV5-1,TRBJ2-7,CASSSSGLSYEQYF,TGCGCCAGCAGCTCCTCGGGGTTATCCTACGAGCAGTACTTC
15,.,TRBD1,TRBV6-5,TRBJ2-7,CASSFGTGGGYEQYF,TGTGCCAGCAGCTTCGGGACAGGGGGCGGCTACGAGCAGTACTTC
13,.,.,TRBV7-2,TRBJ1-2,CASSFLELRGYTF,TGTGCCAGCAGCTTCCTCGAGCTTCGTGGCTACACCTTC
13,.,TRBD1,TRBV7-6,TRBJ1-1,CASSSPEDRDAFF,TGTGCCAGCAGCTCTCCAGAGGACAGGGATGCTTTCTTT
15,once,.,TRBV7-2,TRBJ2-7,CASSPTEGRSYEQYF,TGTGCCAGCAGCCCAACTGAGGGAAGGTCCTACGAGCAGTACTTC
15,once,.,TRBV12-5,TRBJ2-3,CASGLSLSRGDTQYF,TGTGCTAGTGGTTTGTCTCTCTCTAGGGGAGATACGCAGTATTTT
16,.,.,TRBV7-2,TRBJ2-3,CASSSSDYAQRDTQYF,TGTGCCAGCAGCTCGAGCGACTACGCCCAACGAGATACGCAGTATTTT
13,.,.,TRBV29-1,TRBJ1-5,CSVGPGVSQPQHF,TGCAGCGTGGGGCCAGGGGTGAGTCAGCCCCAGCATTTT
16,.,.,TRBV7-8,TRBJ1-3,CASSLAGTHSGNTIYF,TGTGCCAGCAGCTTAGCTGGCACGCACTCTGGAAACACCATATATTTT
14,.,TRBD2,TRBV5-3,TRBJ2-7,CARSSGLACYEQYF,TGTGCCAGAAGCTCCGGACTAGCTTGCTACGAGCAGTACTTC
14,few,TRBD1,TRBV7-2,TRBJ2-7,CASSSSGQGYEQYF,TGTGCCAGCAGCTCTTCGGGACAGGGGTACGAGCAGTACTTC